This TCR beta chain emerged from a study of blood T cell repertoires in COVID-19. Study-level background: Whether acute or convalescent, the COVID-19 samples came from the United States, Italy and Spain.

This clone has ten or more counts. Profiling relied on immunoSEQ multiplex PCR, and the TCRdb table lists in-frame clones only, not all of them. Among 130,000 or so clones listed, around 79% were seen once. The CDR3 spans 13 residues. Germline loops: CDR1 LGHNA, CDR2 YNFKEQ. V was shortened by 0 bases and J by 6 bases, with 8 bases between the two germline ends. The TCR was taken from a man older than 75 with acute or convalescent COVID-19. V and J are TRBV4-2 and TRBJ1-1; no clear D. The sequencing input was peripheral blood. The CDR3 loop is CASSQDFRSEAFF. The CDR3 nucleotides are TGTGCCAGCAGCCAAGATTTCCGGTCTGAAGCTTTCTTT.